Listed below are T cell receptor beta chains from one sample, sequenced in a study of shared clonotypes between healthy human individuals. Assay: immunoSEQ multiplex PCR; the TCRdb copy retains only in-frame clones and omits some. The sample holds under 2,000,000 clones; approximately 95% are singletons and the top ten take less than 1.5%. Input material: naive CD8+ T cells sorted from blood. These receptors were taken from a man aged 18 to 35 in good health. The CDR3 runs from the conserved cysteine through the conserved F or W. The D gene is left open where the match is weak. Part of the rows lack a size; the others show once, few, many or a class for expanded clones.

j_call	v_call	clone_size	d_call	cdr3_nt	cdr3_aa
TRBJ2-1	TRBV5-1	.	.	TGCGCCAGCAGCTTGGGTGAGGGTGAGCAGTTCTTC	CASSLGEGEQFF
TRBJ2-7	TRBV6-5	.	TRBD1	TGTGCCAGCAGTAAACCGGGACAGGGCGGGGAGCAGTACTTC	CASSKPGQGGEQYF
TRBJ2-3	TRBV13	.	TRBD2	TGTGCCAGTGGAGCGGGGGGGCCAAGCACAGATACGCAGTATTTT	CASGAGGPSTDTQYF
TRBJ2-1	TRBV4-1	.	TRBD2	TGCGCCAGCAGCCGTAGACCGCCCCTAGCGGGGGGTATTAATGAGCAGTTCTTC	CASSRRPPLAGGINEQFF
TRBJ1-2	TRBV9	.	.	TGTGCCAGCAGCGACCCGCGGCAGGGTAATTACTATGGCTACACCTTC	CASSDPRQGNYYGYTF
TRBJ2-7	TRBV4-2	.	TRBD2	TGTGCCAGCAGCCCCGGGACTAGCGGGGTCTACGAGCAGTACTTC	CASSPGTSGVYEQYF
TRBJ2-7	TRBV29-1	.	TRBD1	TGCAGCGTAAACAGGGGCAGTAGCGAGCAGTACTTC	CSVNRGSSEQYF
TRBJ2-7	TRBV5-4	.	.	TGTGCCAGCAGCTATGACAGGGAGGACTACGAGCAGTACTTC	CASSYDREDYEQYF
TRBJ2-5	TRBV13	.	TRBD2	TGTGCCAGCAGCGAGGGACTAGCGGGAGTAGAGACCCAGTACTTC	CASSEGLAGVETQYF
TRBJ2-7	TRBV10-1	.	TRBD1	TGCGCCAGCAGTGAGAGTCCCGGACAGGGAGCCTACGAGCAGTACTTC	CASSESPGQGAYEQYF
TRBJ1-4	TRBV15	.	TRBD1	TGTGCCACCAGCGGGACGACAGGGGGCAGGAAACTGTTTTTT	CATSGTTGGRKLFF
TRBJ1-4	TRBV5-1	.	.	TGCGCCAGCAGCTTGGAATTTCGTGCAACTAATGAAAAACTGTTTTTT	CASSLEFRATNEKLFF
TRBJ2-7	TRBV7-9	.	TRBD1	TGTGCCAGCAGCGTTACGGGACAGGGCTACGAGCAGTACTTC	CASSVTGQGYEQYF
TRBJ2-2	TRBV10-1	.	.	TGCGCCAGCAGTGAAGGACTTCTTCTAGGTGGGGAGCTGTTTTTT	CASSEGLLLGGELFF
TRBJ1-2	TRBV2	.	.	TGTGCCAGCAGTGGACAACAAGAGGGCTATGGCTACACCTTC	CASSGQQEGYGYTF
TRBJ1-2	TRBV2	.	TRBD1	TGTGCCAGCAGTGATGTGGACAGGGGGGGCTATGGCTACACCTTC	CASSDVDRGGYGYTF
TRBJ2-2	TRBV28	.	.	TGTGCCAGCAGTTACCGCGGGGTACGAGGCGGGGAGCTGTTTTTT	CASSYRGVRGGELFF
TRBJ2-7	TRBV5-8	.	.	TGTGCCAGCAGCCCGCTGGAGGGTTACGAGCAGTACTTC	CASSPLEGYEQYF
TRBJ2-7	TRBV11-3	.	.	TGTGCCAGCAGCGATACCGGGACATCTCCCTACGAGCAGTACTTC	CASSDTGTSPYEQYF
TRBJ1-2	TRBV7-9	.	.	TGTGCCAGCAGCTTAGAAAACCGGGACGCGGGAAATGGCTACACCTTC	CASSLENRDAGNGYTF
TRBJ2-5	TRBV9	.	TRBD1	TGTGCCAGCAGCCAGACAGGGGGCTTAGAGACCCAGTACTTC	CASSQTGGLETQYF
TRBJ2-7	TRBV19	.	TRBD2	TGTGCCAGTAGTTCGGGACTAGGGTCCTACGAGCAGTACTTC	CASSSGLGSYEQYF
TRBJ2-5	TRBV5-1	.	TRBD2	TGCGCCAGCAGCTTGGGGGGGACTAGCGGGAGGGCCTCGGATGAGACCCAGTACTTC	CASSLGGTSGRASDETQYF
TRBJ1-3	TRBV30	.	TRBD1	TGTGCCTGGACGGGACAGGGATCGGGAAACACCATATATTTT	CAWTGQGSGNTIYF
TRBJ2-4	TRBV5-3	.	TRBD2	TGTGCTCAGCCTGGCGGGAGGGCCGGTCTAGCCAAAAACATTCAGTACTTC	CAQPGGRAGLAKNIQYF
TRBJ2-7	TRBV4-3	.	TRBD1	TGCGCCAGCAGCCTAAGGGACAGAACCTACGAGCAGTACTTC	CASSLRDRTYEQYF
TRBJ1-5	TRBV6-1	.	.	TGTGCCAGCAGTGAATCTCTGGGGGGTCAGCCCCAGCATTTT	CASSESLGGQPQHF
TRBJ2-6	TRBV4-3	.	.	TGCGCCAGCAGCCAAGATCGTCAGAGATCTGGGGCCAACGTCCTGACTTTC	CASSQDRQRSGANVLTF
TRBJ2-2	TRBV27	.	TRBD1	TGTGCCAGCAGTATTTACTTGACAGGGTCCGGGGAGCTGTTTTTT	CASSIYLTGSGELFF
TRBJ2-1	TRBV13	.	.	TGTGCCAGCAGCTTAATCCACGGGGAGTCTCCCTACAATGAGCAGTTCTTC	CASSLIHGESPYNEQFF
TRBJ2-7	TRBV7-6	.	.	TGTGCCAGCAGCTTAGGGCGGCATAGCTCCTACGAGCAGTACTTC	CASSLGRHSSYEQYF
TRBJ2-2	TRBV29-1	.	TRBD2	TGCAGCGTTGAAAGCGGGAACTCGGGGGAGCTGTTTTTT	CSVESGNSGELFF
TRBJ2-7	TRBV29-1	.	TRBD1	TGCAGCGTTGTTTCTGGGGACAGCTACGAGCAGTACTTC	CSVVSGDSYEQYF
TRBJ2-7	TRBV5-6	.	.	TGTGCCAGCAGCTTGGAAATGGCCGCCGGCGCCTACGAGCAGTACTTC	CASSLEMAAGAYEQYF
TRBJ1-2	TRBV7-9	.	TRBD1	TGTGCCAGCAGCCCAGGACAGGGCTATGGCTACACCTTC	CASSPGQGYGYTF
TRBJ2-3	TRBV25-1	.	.	TGTGCCAGCAGTAGAACTGGAATTAGCACAGATACGCAGTATTTT	CASSRTGISTDTQYF
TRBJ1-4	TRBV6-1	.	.	TGTGCCAGCAGTGTCAGGGTGGGAAATGAAAAACTGTTTTTT	CASSVRVGNEKLFF
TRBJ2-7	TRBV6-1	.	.	TGTGCCAGCAGTGTTCTGGACAGTTACTACGAGCAGTACTTC	CASSVLDSYYEQYF
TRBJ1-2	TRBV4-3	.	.	TGCGCCAGCAGCCAAGACCAGGATGGCTACACCTTC	CASSQDQDGYTF
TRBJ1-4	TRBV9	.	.	TGTGCCAGCAGCGTAGGCCCCATCGAGGGCTCTAATGAAAAACTGTTTTTT	CASSVGPIEGSNEKLFF
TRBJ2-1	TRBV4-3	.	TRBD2	TGCGCCAGCAGCCCGACTAGCATGGTTCGGTACAATGAGCAGTTCTTC	CASSPTSMVRYNEQFF
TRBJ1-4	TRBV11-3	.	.	TGTGCCAGCAGCACTAGCGCCCAGGCTAGTGAAAAACTGTTTTTT	CASSTSAQASEKLFF
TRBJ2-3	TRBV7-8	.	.	TGTGCCAGCAGCTTACCGACGGACTATAGCACAGATACGCAGTATTTT	CASSLPTDYSTDTQYF
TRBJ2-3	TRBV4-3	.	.	TGCGCCAGCAGCCAAGATCTGGGGCAGGGTTGGACAGATACGCAGTATTTT	CASSQDLGQGWTDTQYF
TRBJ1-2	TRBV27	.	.	TGTGCCAGCAGTTATAAGGGGGAGGCCTATGGCTACACCTTC	CASSYKGEAYGYTF
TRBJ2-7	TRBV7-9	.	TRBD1	TGTGCCAGCAGCTCTAGCCTCGACAGGGGACTTCTCCACGAGCAGTACTTC	CASSSSLDRGLLHEQYF
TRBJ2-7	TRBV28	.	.	TGTGCCAGCAGTTTCGGACATTATAGCGAGCAGTACTTC	CASSFGHYSEQYF
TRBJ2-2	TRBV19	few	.	TGTGCCAGTAGTATCCGGGAGTCCACCGGGGAGCTGTTTTTT	CASSIRESTGELFF